This T cell receptor beta chain derives from a study of OX40 agonist ivuxolimab in advanced cancers. Study outcomes and limitations: Low clonal expansion, among the lowest seen, marked partial responders at 0.1-3.0 mg/kg. Expanded peripheral T cell antigen specificity was not determined.

V gave up 2 bases and J gave up 6 bases, with 10 bases separating them. This CDR3 spans 14 amino acids. Germline V CDR1 and CDR2: MRHNA, SNTAGT. Some clones are missing from TCRdb's copy, which holds only in-frame ones; the method was immunoSEQ multiplex PCR. This sample has tens of thousands of clones, with just under 90% found just once. For this clone: Its antigen is not known.

V usage is TRBV6-4 and J usage is TRBJ2-2; a weak D match, TRBD1 (6 bases). This sample comprised CD4+ or CD8+ T cells sorted from blood, obtained in a trial of the OX40 agonist ivuxolimab. The source of this sequence is an adult with an advanced solid tumor such as melanoma, head and neck, liver or kidney cancer. CDR3 DNA: TGTGCCAGCAGTGACAGGACAGAGTCCGGGGAGCTGTTTTTT. Encoded protein: CASSDRTESGELFF.